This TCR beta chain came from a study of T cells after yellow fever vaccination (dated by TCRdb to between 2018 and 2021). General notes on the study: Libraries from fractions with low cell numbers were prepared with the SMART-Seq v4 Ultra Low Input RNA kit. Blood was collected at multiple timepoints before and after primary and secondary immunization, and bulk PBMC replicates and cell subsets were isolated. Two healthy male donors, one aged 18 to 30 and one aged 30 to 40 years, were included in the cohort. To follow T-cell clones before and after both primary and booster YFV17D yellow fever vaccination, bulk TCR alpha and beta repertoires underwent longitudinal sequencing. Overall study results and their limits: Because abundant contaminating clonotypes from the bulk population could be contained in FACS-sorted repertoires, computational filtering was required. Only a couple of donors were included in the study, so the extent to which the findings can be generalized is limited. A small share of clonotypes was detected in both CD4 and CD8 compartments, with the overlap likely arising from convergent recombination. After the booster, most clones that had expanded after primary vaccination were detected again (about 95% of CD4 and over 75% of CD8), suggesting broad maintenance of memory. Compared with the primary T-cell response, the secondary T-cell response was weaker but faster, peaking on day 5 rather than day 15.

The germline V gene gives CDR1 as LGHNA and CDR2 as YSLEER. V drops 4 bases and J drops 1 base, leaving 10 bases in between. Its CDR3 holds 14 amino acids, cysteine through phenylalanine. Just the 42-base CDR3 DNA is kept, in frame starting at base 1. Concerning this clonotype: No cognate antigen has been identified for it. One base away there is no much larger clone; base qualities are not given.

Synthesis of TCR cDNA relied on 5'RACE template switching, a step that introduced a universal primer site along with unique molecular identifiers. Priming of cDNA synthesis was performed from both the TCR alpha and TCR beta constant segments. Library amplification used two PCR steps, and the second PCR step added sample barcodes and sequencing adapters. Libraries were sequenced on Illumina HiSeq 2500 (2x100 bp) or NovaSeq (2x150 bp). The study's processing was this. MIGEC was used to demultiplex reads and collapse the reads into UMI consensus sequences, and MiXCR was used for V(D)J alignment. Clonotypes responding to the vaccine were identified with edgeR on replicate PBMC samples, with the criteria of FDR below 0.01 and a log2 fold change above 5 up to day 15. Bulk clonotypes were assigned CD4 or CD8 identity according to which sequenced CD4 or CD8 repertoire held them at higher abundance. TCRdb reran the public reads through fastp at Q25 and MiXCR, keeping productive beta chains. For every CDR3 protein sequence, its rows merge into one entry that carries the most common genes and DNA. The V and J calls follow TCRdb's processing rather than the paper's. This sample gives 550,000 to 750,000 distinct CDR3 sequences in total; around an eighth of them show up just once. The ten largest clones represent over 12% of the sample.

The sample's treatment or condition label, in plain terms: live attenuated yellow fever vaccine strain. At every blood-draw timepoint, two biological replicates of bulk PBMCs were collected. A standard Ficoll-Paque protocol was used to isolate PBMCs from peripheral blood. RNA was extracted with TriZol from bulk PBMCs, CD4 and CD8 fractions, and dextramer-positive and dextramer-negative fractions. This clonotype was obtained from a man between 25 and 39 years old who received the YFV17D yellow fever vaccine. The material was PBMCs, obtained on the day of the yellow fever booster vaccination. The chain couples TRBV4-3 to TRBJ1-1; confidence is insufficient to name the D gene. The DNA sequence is TGCGCCAGCAGCCCAGCGATGAGGAACACTGAAGCTTTCTTT. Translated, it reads CASSPAMRNTEAFF.